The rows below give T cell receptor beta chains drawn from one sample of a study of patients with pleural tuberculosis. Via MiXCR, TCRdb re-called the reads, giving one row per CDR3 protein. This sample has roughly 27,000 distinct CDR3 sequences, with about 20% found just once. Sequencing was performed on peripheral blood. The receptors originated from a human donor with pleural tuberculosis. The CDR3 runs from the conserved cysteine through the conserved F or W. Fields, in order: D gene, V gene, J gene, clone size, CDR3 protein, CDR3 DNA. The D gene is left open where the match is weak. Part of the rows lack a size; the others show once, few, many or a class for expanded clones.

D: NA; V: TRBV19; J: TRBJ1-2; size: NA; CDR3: CASITRQPEAGYTF; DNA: TGTGCCAGTATTACGCGACAGCCTGAGGCTGGCTACACCTTC
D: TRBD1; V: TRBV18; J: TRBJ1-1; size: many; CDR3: CASSPPRDRGPANTEAFF; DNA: TGTGCCAGCTCCCCACCCCGGGACAGGGGACCTGCGAACACTGAAGCTTTCTTT
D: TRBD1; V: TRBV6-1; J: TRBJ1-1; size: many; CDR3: CASSQPGQNMNTEAFF; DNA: TGTGCCAGCAGCCAACCGGGACAGAACATGAACACTGAAGCTTTCTTT
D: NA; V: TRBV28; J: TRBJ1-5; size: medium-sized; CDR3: CASSYPGVGNQPQHF; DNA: TGTGCCAGCAGCTATCCAGGGGTTGGCAATCAGCCCCAGCATTTT
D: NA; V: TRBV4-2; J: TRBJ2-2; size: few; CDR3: CASSPPVGEGAGELFF; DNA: TGTGCCAGCAGCCCTCCGGTGGGGGAGGGGGCCGGGGAGCTGTTTTTT
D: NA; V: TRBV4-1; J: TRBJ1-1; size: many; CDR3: CASSQAPGVLNTEAFF; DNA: TGCGCCAGCAGCCAGGCCCCGGGGGTTTTGAACACTGAAGCTTTCTTT
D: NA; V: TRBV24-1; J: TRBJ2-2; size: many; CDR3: CATSVYTGELFF; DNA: TGTGCCACCAGTGTGTACACCGGGGAGCTGTTTTTT
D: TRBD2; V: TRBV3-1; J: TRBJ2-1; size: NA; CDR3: CASSRSELAESASEQFF; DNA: TGTGCCAGCAGCCGTTCTGAACTAGCGGAAAGTGCGAGTGAGCAGTTCTTC
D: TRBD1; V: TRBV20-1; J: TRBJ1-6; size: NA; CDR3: CSARASGGNSPLHF; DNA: TGCAGTGCTAGAGCTTCAGGGGGCAATTCACCCCTCCACTTT
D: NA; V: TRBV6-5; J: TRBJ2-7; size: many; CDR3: CASSYAPSRSYEQYF; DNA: TGTGCCAGCAGTTACGCACCCTCCCGCTCCTACGAGCAGTACTTC
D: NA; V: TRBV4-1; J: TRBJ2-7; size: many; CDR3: CASSQARGWYEQYF; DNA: TGCGCCAGCAGCCAAGCAAGGGGGTGGTACGAGCAGTACTTC
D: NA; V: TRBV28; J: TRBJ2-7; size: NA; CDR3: CASSPSRGYEQYF; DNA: TGTGCCAGCTCCCCTAGCAGGGGCTACGAGCAGTACTTC
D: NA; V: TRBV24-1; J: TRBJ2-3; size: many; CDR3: CATSDTRSLPDTQYF; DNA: TGTGCCACCAGTGATACCCGCAGCCTCCCAGATACGCAGTATTTT
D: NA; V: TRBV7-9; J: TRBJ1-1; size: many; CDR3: CASSFETNTEAFF; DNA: TGTGCCAGCAGCTTTGAAACGAACACTGAAGCTTTCTTT
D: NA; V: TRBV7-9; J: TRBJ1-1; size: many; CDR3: CASSLETVDGAFF; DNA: TGTGCCAGCAGCTTAGAGACAGTCGACGGGGCTTTCTTT
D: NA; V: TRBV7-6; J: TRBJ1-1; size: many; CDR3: CASSLVREAGTEAFF; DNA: TGTGCCAGCAGCTTAGTAAGGGAAGCGGGCACTGAAGCTTTCTTT